Detailed here is one T cell receptor beta chain. Its antigen remains unidentified. The sample belongs to a study of cytomegalovirus exposure and HLA in healthy donors. CDR1 is MDHEN and CDR2 is SYDVKM in the germline V gene. J gave up 3 bases and V 9 bases, and 7 bases lay outside the gene matches. The CDR3 consists of 14 residues. The PCR made use of 60 Vbeta and 13 Jbeta primers. Assay used: immunoSEQ multiplex PCR; TCRdb lists only in-frame clones, some missing. Counted here are about 120,000 clones, about 80% occurring once; the ten biggest clones make up about 3.3%. Each donor was healthy, and each was a bone marrow donor. Overall study results and limits: TCR association rates varied by HLA locus in a later analysis, with DRB1 highest and HLA-C lowest.

The V call is TRBV28, the J call TRBJ1-4; 7 nucleotides agree with TRBD1. The source is a male donor in good health and CMV-seronegative. The source material was PBMCs. The CDR3 spells CASSRGQANEKLFF. CDR3 nucleotides: TGTGCCAGTTCGAGGGGGCAAGCTAATGAAAAACTGTTTTTT.